This T cell receptor beta chain is from a study of blood T cells in healthy people across ages. Researchers isolated at least 6.5 million PBMCs per sample. A minimum of 5 micrograms of total RNA was extracted per sample. The CDR3 loop spans 15 amino acids. Between the trimmed V and J ends, which lost 1 base and 1 base, there was a span of 10 bases. Per germline, CDR1 SGHVS and CDR2 FNYEAQ. Through a sample-barcoded 5' primer and a J-beta primer mix, a second PCR was run for about 6 to 11 cycles. TCRdb itself ran the 5' RACE reads through MiXCR, one entry per CDR3 protein. The sample includes 1.5 million to 2 million distinct CDR3 sequences, 49% of them seen just once.

The sequenced sample consisted of blood. The clonotype was recovered from a middle-aged woman in good health. The chain uses TRBV7-6 and TRBJ1-1, with D hard to call. CDR3 nucleotides: TGTGCCAGCAGCTTAGATAGGTGGAGGAACACTGAAGCTTTCTTT. This sequence encodes CASSLDRWRNTEAFF.